This TCR beta chain was obtained from a study of cytomegalovirus exposure and HLA in healthy donors (TCRdb year 2017). About the full investigation: An earlier analysis of 587 of the donors reported approximately 300 Gb of sequence data and roughly 100 million unique TCR beta sequences from around 200 million T cells. Roughly 5 DR-DQ haplotypes were handled as single units for association and clustering, since linkage in the cohort was strong. Every discovery cohort repertoire had been produced on one sequencing platform. A later analysis re-examined previously published TCR beta repertoires from 600 to 700 donors and added high-resolution HLA genotyping to investigate patterns of TCR occurrence. To decide whether each TCR beta V gene segment behaved as functional or pseudogenic, an earlier analysis of 587 of the donors relied on high-throughput TCR beta sequencing. Using immunosequencing, the study profiled T cell repertoires from around 680 subjects and related those repertoires to cytomegalovirus serostatus. In the later analysis, no new phenotypic data were used to find candidate immune exposures; instead, reliance was placed on TCR beta sequences and their occurrence across donors. Among some 410 genotyped donors of the cohort, an average of around 240,000 unique TCR beta nucleotide sequences were sequenced per donor, approximately 20% of them non-productive. Among the 398 genotyped donors, more than 70% belonged to the genetic ancestry cluster associated with self-reported Caucasian donors. The aim of the study was to test whether cataloging public T cell receptors could identify signatures of past pathogen exposure. Donor age, sex, ethnicity and CMV serostatus were compiled alongside the repertoire data. Typing coverage varied by locus: about 629-640 donors for A, B, C, DRB1 and DQB1; around 560 for DQA1; about 570 for DPA1; approximately 450 for DPB1. HLA typing covered class I and class II loci at four-digit resolution. A later genetic analysis took genome-wide SNP genotypes for about 55% of the 666 donors and used that subset as a discovery cohort. To predict cytomegalovirus infection status, the study brought together high-throughput TCR immunosequencing, statistical association of individual TCRs with disease status, and machine learning. A separate validation cohort of some 130 different subjects was used in addition to the approximately 700-subject first cohort. About 300 gigabases of sequencing data and 78 million or so unique TCR sequences were included in an early release covering over 600 HLA-typed donors.

Relative to germline, V is missing 3 bases and J is missing 4 bases, with 10 bases of the junction outside any gene match. The germline V gene encodes CDR1 SGDLS and CDR2 YYNGEE. The CDR3, from cysteine to phenylalanine, totals 16 residues. Just CDR3 DNA is preserved here, 48 bases in frame from base 1. The cohort consisted of 670 or so healthy bone marrow donors. All cohort members were sampled while nominally healthy, although unrecorded immune exposures were likely present. The donor tested CMV seronegative, placing the donor among the 350 to 400 seronegative members of the cohort. A peripheral blood sample was provided by each donor, and peripheral blood mononuclear cells were used for TCR beta sequencing. The Qiagen DNeasy Blood Extraction Kit was used to extract genomic DNA from the blood cell samples. On this clone: Its antigen has not been determined. Qualities for individual bases were not recorded, and no much larger clone is one base off.

Receptor amplification or capture employed the immunoSEQ multiplex PCR assay. A mixture of 60 forward primers for TCR Vbeta segments and 13 reverse primers for TCR Jbeta segments was used in the multiplex PCR. The CDR3 region of rearranged TCR beta genes was amplified from genomic DNA by a multiplex PCR assay. The amplified TCR beta libraries were sequenced on the Illumina HiSeq System as 87-base-pair reads. In the paper's pipeline: Across the 670 or so repertoires, a later analysis counted 80 million or so unique TCR beta chains, about 10 million of which were shared by at least two donors. Raw reads were error-corrected and collapsed into unique sequences by a nearest-neighbor algorithm in which closely related sequences were merged to remove PCR and sequencing errors. To assign V, D and J gene segments, CDR3 sequences were aligned to IMGT reference sequences. For a sequence to be retained, at least a six-nucleotide match to both a V gene segment and a J gene segment was required. Rearrangements were called productive when the CDR3 lacked stop codons and stayed in frame with V and J; all others were non-productive. CDR3 was defined according to IMGT convention as the region running from the second conserved V-encoded cysteine to the conserved J-encoded phenylalanine. The earlier analysis of about 560 of the donors excluded any sequence lacking an unambiguous match to a single V gene segment. In an earlier analysis of a few hundred of the donors, V segments were called functional above 56.7% productive rearrangements and were called segregating when the between-donor standard deviation exceeded 5%. To diagnose cytomegalovirus status from the catalog of TCR beta chain sequences, a statistical classification framework was built. In a later analysis, V and J genes were assigned by comparing TCR nucleotide sequences against IMGT/GENE-DB human TR gene sequences. The TCRdist pipeline was used in a later analysis to assign CDR3 sequences and most-parsimonious VDJ recombination scenarios. In a later analysis, each TCR beta chain was defined by its CDR3 amino acid sequence together with its V-gene family, and reads lacking a unique V-gene family were excluded. To address suspected cross-contamination and a sequencing artifact, a later analysis removed a few hundred highly shared, low-generation-probability nucleotide sequences. In a later analysis, a clonal expansion index was calculated for each public chain from normalized within-repertoire ranks of inferred template counts. A later analysis computed generation probabilities with a VDJ recombination model fitted to out-of-frame rearrangements, and checked the results against IGoR. A later analysis scored TCR-TCR, TCR-HLA and TCR-CMV co-occurrence with hypergeometric tests, applying a repertoire-size bias correction to TCR pairs. A later analysis estimated false discovery rates by permuting HLA or CMV assignments 20 times. In a later analysis, co-occurring TCRs were grouped using DBSCAN, with TCRdist sequence similarity added in when clustering inside HLA-allele-positive subsets. Repertoires with fewer than 30,000 or more than 120,000 public chains, plus five repertoires with anomalous nucleotide sharing, were excluded from co-occurrence clustering. Drawn from immuneACCESS, this table holds only the in-frame rearrangements with V and J called that TCRdb kept. Clones are partly lost; checked studies trace under half to an unresolved V gene and leave the rest unexplained. V, J and clone size are those of that table, while D and trimming were read from the DNA. Present in this sample are some 130,000 clones, around 83% of which were seen just once. The ten top clones hold 0.95% to 1.5% of the sample.

Summary of the overall study and its limitations: In this cohort, only TCR beta chains were sequenced, and detectable features were limited by the absence of alpha or paired-chain data. Because HLA typing was unavailable for some donors at each locus, only the typed subset was used in association tests. The study listed approximately 160 TCR beta chains as associated with cytomegalovirus. A later analysis found that HLA-associated TCR beta chains were more clonally expanded and had lower generation probabilities than equally common non-associated chains. In a later analysis, TCR association rates were found to vary across HLA loci, with the most associated TCRs seen for DRB1 alleles and the fewest for HLA-C alleles. The earlier analysis of approximately 540 of the donors excluded some 15 rarely observed V segments, including chromosome 9 orphons, because counts were too low. Most TCR sequences were seen in very few donors, while some public TCRs were found in many individuals. In vitro tests confirmed that a few of the cytomegalovirus-associated TCR beta chains recognize cytomegalovirus antigens. The presence/absence analyses assumed that sequencing depth was roughly uniform across donors, and that assumption may not be true. Correlated functional status among segregating V segments might be attributable to linkage disequilibrium, but an unknown experimental factor could not be ruled out. A later analysis associated about 18,000 TCR beta sequences with specific HLA alleles at a false discovery rate of 0.05. A further reported finding was that TCR beta sequences accurately predicted the HLA-A and HLA-B alleles for most subjects in the first cohort. A later genetic analysis associated a missense DCLRE1C variant with V-gene and J-gene trimming of TCR beta chains, and an independent cohort replicated the association. According to a later analysis, parvovirus B19, influenza, CMV and Epstein-Barr virus appeared linked to several top co-occurrence clusters. According to a later analysis, most CMV-associated TCR beta chains appeared to be HLA-restricted, and the HLA associations seemed to be driven largely by CMV exposure. Assigning TCR associations to individual alleles was difficult when HLA alleles, especially DR and DQ, strongly co-occurred. For the cohort, immune exposure information was limited to CMV serostatus. Some IMGT-functional V segments, including TRBV6-2 and TRBV6-3, could not be distinguished by the 87-base-pair reads and were therefore excluded. A later genetic analysis reported fewer N-insertions in productive TCRs among donors in an Asian-associated ancestry cluster than the roughly 720-donor mean. According to the authors, the approach could potentially be generalized to other disease states and immunological phenotypes. The classifier was reported to diagnose cytomegalovirus status with high specificity and sensitivity in both the original cohort and the validation cohort. The sequencing pipeline was judged likely to have produced a cluster of highly shared sequence variants as a technical artifact. An earlier analysis of several hundred of the donors showed that most TCR beta V segments appeared in productive rearrangements either about 87% or about 30% of the time, which broadly matched IMGT annotations.

This TCR was recovered from a girl aged 2 to 9 in good health and CMV-seronegative. The V and J genes are TRBV9 and TRBJ1-2; TRBD1 lines up with 9 middle nucleotides. Material for sequencing was PBMCs. The CDR3 reads CASSAPPGQGSYGYTF. The nucleotide sequence reads TGTGCCAGCAGCGCTCCACCAGGACAGGGGAGCTATGGCTACACCTTC.